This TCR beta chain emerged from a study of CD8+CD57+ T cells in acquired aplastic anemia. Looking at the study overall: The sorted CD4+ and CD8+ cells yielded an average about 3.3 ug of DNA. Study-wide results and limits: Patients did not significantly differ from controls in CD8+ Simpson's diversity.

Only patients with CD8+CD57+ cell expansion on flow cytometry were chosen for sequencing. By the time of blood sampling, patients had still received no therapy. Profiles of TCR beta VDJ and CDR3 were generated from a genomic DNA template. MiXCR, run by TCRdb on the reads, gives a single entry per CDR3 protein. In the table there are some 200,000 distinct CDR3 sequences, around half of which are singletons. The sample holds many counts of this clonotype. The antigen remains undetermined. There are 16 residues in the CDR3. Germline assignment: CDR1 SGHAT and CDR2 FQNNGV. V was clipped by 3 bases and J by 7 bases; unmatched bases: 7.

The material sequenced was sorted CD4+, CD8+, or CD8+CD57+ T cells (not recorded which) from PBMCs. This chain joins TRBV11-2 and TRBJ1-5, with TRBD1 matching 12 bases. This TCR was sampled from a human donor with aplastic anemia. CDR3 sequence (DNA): TGTGCCAGCAGCTTGCAAGGGACAGGGGGCCGGCAGCCCCAGCATTTT. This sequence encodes CASSLQGTGGRQPQHF.